The entry that follows covers one T cell receptor (beta chain) sequence. What it recognizes is unknown. The sample comes from a study of a mutant IDH1 vaccine in newly diagnosed glioma. Across the study: Mean patient age was around 40 years; roughly 62% were male and about 40% female. Previous care, which was radiotherapy, temozolomide, or both, most often involved both.

Study results and limitations: Induction of immune responses by the vaccine occurred in 93.3% of patients.

Between the trimmed V and J ends, which lost 0 bases and 0 bases, there was a span of 5 bases. CDR1 and CDR2 from the germline V gene are SGHRS and YFSETQ. The length of the CDR3 is 14 residues. The time point: baseline, week 1 (first vaccination visit). Indicated treatment: pre-vaccination baseline after standard-of-care therapy. Each astrocytoma in the donors was new, WHO grade 3 or 4, IDH1-mutant and ATRX-lost. The data were produced by immunoSEQ multiplex PCR, yet TCRdb's version contains in-frame clones alone and is incomplete. Of about 30,000 clones in the sample, approximately 80% were seen once.

This receptor was obtained from a man aged 25-40 years with glioma. Sample: PBMCs, taken from a glioma patient treated with radiotherapy, temozolomide or both. This chain links TRBV5-1 with TRBJ2-3, with D hard to call. Here the CDR3 reads CASSLDRSTDTQYF. CDR3 coding DNA: TGCGCCAGCAGCTTGGATCGGAGCACAGATACGCAGTATTTT.